These T cell receptor beta chains were read from a single sample in a study of T cell repertoires in ileal Crohn's disease. Sequencing used immunoSEQ multiplex PCR; TCRdb keeps in-frame clones, though not all of them. The table records 15,000 to 20,000 clones, around 88% of them present only once. Sequences were obtained from ileal tissue. These receptors all stem from an adult with Crohn's disease. The CDR3 runs from the conserved cysteine through the conserved F or W. Fields, in order: V gene, J gene, CDR3 protein.

V: TRBV5-1
J: TRBJ2-2
CDR3: CASSLGPGTSGRNGAGELFF

V: TRBV19
J: TRBJ2-2
CDR3: CASSTIAADTGELFF

V: TRBV9
J: TRBJ2-4
CDR3: CASSRYLAGGPGNIQYF

V: TRBV29-1
J: TRBJ1-1
CDR3: CSVLKQGYTEAFF

V: TRBV4-2
J: TRBJ2-1
CDR3: CASSQEQGLPPIF

V: TRBV27
J: TRBJ2-7
CDR3: CASSFAVGQGSEQYF

V: TRBV6-6
J: TRBJ1-4
CDR3: CASSWGQAREKLFF

V: TRBV19
J: TRBJ1-2
CDR3: CASTFIPGGTELFNYGYTF

V: TRBV5-1
J: TRBJ1-6
CDR3: CASSLTTGFSPLHF

V: TRBV27
J: TRBJ2-7
CDR3: CASSLNLAGVHEQYF

V: TRBV6-5
J: TRBJ2-5
CDR3: CASSLQGEGQETQYF

V: TRBV7-3
J: TRBJ2-2
CDR3: CASSLSGANTGELFF

V: TRBV6-5
J: TRBJ2-1
CDR3: CASSLLPLAREQFF

V: TRBV4-2
J: TRBJ2-1
CDR3: CASSLTLAGGPVEQFF

V: TRBV18
J: TRBJ1-2
CDR3: CASSRDSSYGYTF

V: TRBV5-1
J: TRBJ1-5
CDR3: CASSLGGDNQPQHF

V: TRBV5-6
J: TRBJ2-3
CDR3: CASSLGGALAGVDTQYF

V: TRBV6-5
J: TRBJ2-3
CDR3: CASSWTGRQYF

V: TRBV29-1
J: TRBJ2-7
CDR3: CSVEVRAGREQYF

V: TRBV9
J: TRBJ2-1
CDR3: CASSVTGLAANEQFF

V: TRBV27
J: TRBJ1-4
CDR3: CASSLRDRDEKLFF

V: TRBV20-1
J: TRBJ1-2
CDR3: CSARTGWGYTF

V: TRBV10-2
J: TRBJ2-7
CDR3: CASSAEPGVYEQYF

V: TRBV19
J: TRBJ1-1
CDR3: CASSMYGRTMNTEAFF

V: TRBV5-1
J: TRBJ1-1
CDR3: CASSLAAVRGFDTEAFF

V: TRBV9
J: TRBJ1-3
CDR3: CASSPFGTGSDGNTIYF

V: TRBV2
J: TRBJ1-4
CDR3: CASSEVAGGEKLFF

V: TRBV21-1
J: TRBJ1-1
CDR3: CASSKEGGPNTEAFF

V: TRBV6-4
J: TRBJ2-3
CDR3: CASSASGSTDTQYF

V: TRBV5-1
J: TRBJ2-2
CDR3: CASSATRELFF

V: TRBV19
J: TRBJ2-7
CDR3: CASSAGGGSSYEQYF

V: TRBV28
J: TRBJ2-3
CDR3: CAGGGAGTQYF

V: TRBV4-1
J: TRBJ1-1
CDR3: CASSQNRGSGTEAFF

V: TRBV6-5
J: TRBJ1-5
CDR3: CASSYTGGGNQPQHF

V: TRBV10-2
J: TRBJ2-1
CDR3: CASSGTGASYNEQFF

V: TRBV5-6
J: TRBJ2-1
CDR3: CASSSRTSAYNEQFF

V: TRBV7-3
J: TRBJ2-2
CDR3: CASSLYRELGTGELFF

V: TRBV30
J: TRBJ1-1
CDR3: CAWSAARLNTEAFF

V: TRBV28
J: TRBJ1-1
CDR3: CASSWWGPRMNTEAFF

V: TRBV5-1
J: TRBJ2-1
CDR3: CASSLEAGYEQFF

V: TRBV9
J: TRBJ2-2
CDR3: CASSVGGPGTSGINGELFF